This is a list of T cell receptor beta chains from one sample in a study of cytomegalovirus exposure and HLA in healthy donors. Method: immunoSEQ multiplex PCR; TCRdb's copy keeps in-frame clones and lacks some. There are around 93,000 clones in the sample; approximately 80% occur only once, and about 3.3% lies in the top ten. The specimen sequenced was PBMCs. The receptors were sampled from a woman aged 40 to 49 in good health and CMV-seronegative. CDR3s include the opening cysteine and the closing phenylalanine or tryptophan. Each record gives: V gene, J gene, CDR3 protein.

TRBV6-1	TRBJ2-1	CASSERGAGAYNEQFF
TRBV30	TRBJ2-7	CAWTGAYEQYF
TRBV27	TRBJ1-1	CASSFSFLNTEAFF
TRBV19	TRBJ1-1	CASSTPGTGIRAFF
TRBV9	TRBJ2-7	CASSVGLAGHEQYF
TRBV18	TRBJ2-7	CASSPGAGAAYEQYF
TRBV7-9	TRBJ2-2	CASSPHTRNTGELFF
TRBV28	TRBJ2-7	CASSLPLYEQYF
TRBV20-1	TRBJ1-5	CSAVEGRAQHF
TRBV5-1	TRBJ1-3	CASSFNPDSGNTIYF
TRBV2	TRBJ1-2	CASSEIGQGAQPYGYTF
TRBV28	TRBJ2-7	CASSFSGNAYYEQYF
TRBV5-4	TRBJ1-5	CASSVQGVSNQPQHF
TRBV10-1	TRBJ2-7	CASSERGSEQYF
TRBV5-4	TRBJ2-1	CASTFREGKNEQFF
TRBV4-1	TRBJ2-7	CASSQVGQYEQYF
TRBV5-4	TRBJ2-2	CASSPYRDTGELFF
TRBV30	TRBJ2-7	CAWSVPYEQYF
TRBV2	TRBJ2-3	CASSYSTDTQYF
TRBV6-6	TRBJ1-5	CASTLKSLLDQPQHF
TRBV5-1	TRBJ2-2	CASRSGGPGYGELFF
TRBV2	TRBJ1-1	CASSAPNRVNTEAFF
TRBV28	TRBJ1-5	CASSSLVPRVQEQVILNQPQHF
TRBV7-2	TRBJ1-4	CASSTRTGAYEKLFF
TRBV18	TRBJ1-1	CASSPTGNTEAFF
TRBV29-1	TRBJ2-5	CSVVGGGETQYF
TRBV5-1	TRBJ1-2	CASRGTGAIGKGGYTF
TRBV9	TRBJ2-1	CASSVEALAGFYNEQFF
TRBV11-2	TRBJ2-4	CASSLGDRVWIKNIQYF
TRBV28	TRBJ1-2	CASSSPGGNYGYTF
TRBV23-1	TRBJ1-4	CASRPLGQPINATNEKLFF
TRBV5-1	TRBJ1-2	CASSLEGAGRLDGYTF
TRBV27	TRBJ2-7	CASRTGTGLSYEQYF
TRBV5-1	TRBJ2-1	CASSLELAGVVNEQFF
TRBV6-1	TRBJ1-5	CASSADRGKQPQHF
TRBV19	TRBJ2-7	CASSFSVFRTERSYEQYF
TRBV28	TRBJ1-2	CASSTQGIEGYTF
TRBV6-4	TRBJ2-1	CASSDSGGRANEQFF
TRBV5-1	TRBJ1-5	CASSPAGDQPQHF
TRBV27	TRBJ1-2	CASSLAGQGNYGYTF
TRBV5-1	TRBJ2-7	CASTGTASEQYF
TRBV5-1	TRBJ2-2	CASSFQGGSGELFF
TRBV5-8	TRBJ1-2	CASSGTGGLRINYGYTF
TRBV7-6	TRBJ2-3	CASSAGGTGDTQYF
TRBV13	TRBJ2-7	CASSLGPALREAWSYEQYF
TRBV28	TRBJ2-3	CASRLDTDTQYF
TRBV5-1	TRBJ2-2	CASRTDSSGELFF
TRBV14	TRBJ2-3	CASSPPTGGTQYF
TRBV5-6	TRBJ2-1	CASSLVGARNNEQFF
TRBV19	TRBJ1-4	CASSTRQTALNEKLFF
TRBV18	TRBJ1-2	CASSVLQNTPGQTGGYTF
TRBV6-5	TRBJ1-1	CAAQGVDTEAFF